This T cell receptor beta chain was identified during a study of blood T cell repertoires in COVID-19. Study-level background: The samples span acute and convalescent COVID-19 from the United States, Italy and Spain. Sample material is recorded as cDNA or gDNA derived from T cells, B-cell-depleted T cells, or PBMCs.

This clone was recorded once. Trimming left V 2 bases short and J 1 base short, with 12 bases between. Germline lookup yields CDR1 SGHRS and CDR2 YFSETQ. The CDR3 runs 15 residues. How the authors handled the data: Reference gene primers were amplified, and this amplification served to estimate nucleated cell counts. Sequencing was performed with immunoSEQ multiplex PCR; in TCRdb, only in-frame clones are kept and a portion is missing. From that table come the V and J calls and clone size; the DNA was used to work out D and trimming. The data show roughly 190,000 clones, 94% seen once. Seattle's enrolled individuals joined amid active infection and were then monitored longitudinally.

The J gene is TRBJ1-1, the V gene TRBV5-1; D ambiguous. The sequence derives from a young man with COVID-19, enrolled during active disease. Material for sequencing was peripheral blood. The CDR3 DNA reads TGCGCCAGCAGCTTCGGTTCGACACCGAACACTGAAGCTTTCTTT. Protein: CASSFGSTPNTEAFF.